This T cell receptor (beta chain) was obtained from a study of beta chain features in type 1 diabetes. Study as a whole: Sorted cells numbering 107,917,701 were examined across all samples. Findings and caveats of the study: Shorter TCRB CDR3s, moderately but significantly so, marked every one of the four CD4+ subsets in Type 1 diabetes patients.

This clone was seen only a few times. As yet, its antigen is unknown. Blood was drawn once from each donor into heparinised tubes. The draws averaged about 120 mL. Staining for CD45RO/CCR7/CD25/CD127/CD95/CD27 allowed sorting of CD4+ naive, central memory, regulatory and stem cell-like memory cells. The whole isolated RNA underwent reverse transcription, so sequencing captured expressed TCRB transcripts. Reads from naive, central memory and regulatory T cell samples averaged about 3.8 million. Profiling relied on immunoSEQ multiplex PCR, and the TCRdb table lists in-frame clones only, not all of them. This table has about 160,000 clones, roughly 7.1% appearing once. CDR3 length equals 16 residues. From germline, CDR1 is MGHRA and CDR2 YSYEKL. V was trimmed by 6 bases and J by 3 bases, leaving 20 bases between them.

The origin of this receptor is a middle-aged woman with type 1 diabetes. Specimen: central memory CD4+ T cells from blood. V and J are TRBV4-1 and TRBJ1-1, with D possibly TRBD1 on 6 matching bases. The CDR3: CASRRLGGRRDTEAFF. CDR3 bases: TGCGCCAGCAGGCGTTTGGGGGGGCGCCGGGACACTGAAGCTTTCTTT.